This T cell receptor beta chain derives from a study of CD8 T cells in Susac syndrome. Study-level background: Blood was drawn from Susac syndrome patients while they were therapy-naive, on corticosteroids, or on intravenous immunoglobulin alone.

This clonotype came up once. Random hexamers served to reverse transcribe about 0.45 to 1 ug RNA. One entry per CDR3 protein results from TCRdb running MiXCR on the immunoSEQ multiplex PCR reads. The sample contains roughly 140,000 distinct CDR3 sequences, approximately 95% of which appear only once. Germline assignment: CDR1 SNHLY and CDR2 FYNNEI. Trimming took off 7 bases at V and 6 bases at J, with 13 bases between the two ends. The CDR3 has 13 amino acids. The clonotype was recovered from a human donor with Susac syndrome. The rearrangement uses TRBV2 and TRBJ2-1; TRBD2 is a possible D gene (5 bases). Sequenced input: CD4+ T cells from PBMCs. The CDR3 spells CASKREETNEQFF. The DNA of the CDR3 is TGTGCCAGCAAACGGGAAGAAACCAATGAGCAGTTCTTC.